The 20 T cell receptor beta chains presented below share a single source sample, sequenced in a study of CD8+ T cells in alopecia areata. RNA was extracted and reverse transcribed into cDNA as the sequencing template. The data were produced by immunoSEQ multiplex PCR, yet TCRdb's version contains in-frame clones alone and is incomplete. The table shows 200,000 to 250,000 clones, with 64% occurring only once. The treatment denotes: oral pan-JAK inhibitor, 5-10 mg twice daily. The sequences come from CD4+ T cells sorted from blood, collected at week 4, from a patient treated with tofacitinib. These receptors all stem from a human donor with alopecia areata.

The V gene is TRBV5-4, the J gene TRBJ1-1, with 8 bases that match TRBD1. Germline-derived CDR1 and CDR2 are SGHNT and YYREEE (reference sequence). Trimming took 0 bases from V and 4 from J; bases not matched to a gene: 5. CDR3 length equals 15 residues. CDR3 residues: CASSLAGQVLTEAFF. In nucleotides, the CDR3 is TGTGCCAGCAGCTTGGCGGGACAGGTCCTCACTGAAGCTTTCTTT. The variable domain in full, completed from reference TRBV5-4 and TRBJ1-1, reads ETGVTQSPTHLIKTRGQQVTLRCSSQSGHNTVSWYQQALGQGPQFIFQYYREEENGRGNFPPRFSGLQFPNYSSELNVNALELDDSALYLCASSLAGQVLTEAFFGQGTRLTVV.

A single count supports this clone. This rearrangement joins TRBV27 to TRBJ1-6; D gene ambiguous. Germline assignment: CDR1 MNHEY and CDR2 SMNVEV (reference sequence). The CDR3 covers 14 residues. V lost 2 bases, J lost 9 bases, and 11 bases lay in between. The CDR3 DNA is TGTGCCAGCAGTTTAGTTCCGGACGCTTCACCCCTCCACTTT. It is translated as CASSLVPDASPLHF.

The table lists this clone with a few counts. The CDR3 loop reads CASSLEGVTPLHF. The CDR3 DNA reads as TGCGCCAGCAGCTTGGAGGGGGTTACACCCCTCCACTTT. The chain employs TRBV5-1 and TRBJ1-6, with D perhaps matching TRBD1 (6 bases). Trimming removed 0 bases at V and 11 bases at J, with 9 bases between. The CDR3 runs to 13 residues. Germline loops: CDR1 SGHRS, CDR2 YFSETQ.

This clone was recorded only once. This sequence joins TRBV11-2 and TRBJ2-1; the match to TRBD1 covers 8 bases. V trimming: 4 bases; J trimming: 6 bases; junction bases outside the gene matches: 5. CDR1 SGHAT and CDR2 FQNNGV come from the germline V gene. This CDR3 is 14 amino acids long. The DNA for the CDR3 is TGTGCCAGCAGCTCATGGACAGGGCCCAATGAGCAGTTCTTC. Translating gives CASSSWTGPNEQFF.

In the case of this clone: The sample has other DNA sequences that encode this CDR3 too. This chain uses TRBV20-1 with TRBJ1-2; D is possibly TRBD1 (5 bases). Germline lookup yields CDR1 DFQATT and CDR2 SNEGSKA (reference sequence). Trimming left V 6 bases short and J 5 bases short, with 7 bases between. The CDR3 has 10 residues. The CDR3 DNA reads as TGCAGTGCAGACAGTTATGGCTACACCTTC. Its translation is CSADSYGYTF.

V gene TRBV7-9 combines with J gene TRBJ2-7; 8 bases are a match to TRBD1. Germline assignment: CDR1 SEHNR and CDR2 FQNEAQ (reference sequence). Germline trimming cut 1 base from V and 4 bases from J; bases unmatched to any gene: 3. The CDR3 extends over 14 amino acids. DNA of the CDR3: TGTGCCAGCAGCTTAGTACAGGGGGTTTACGAGCAGTACTTC. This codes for CASSLVQGVYEQYF.

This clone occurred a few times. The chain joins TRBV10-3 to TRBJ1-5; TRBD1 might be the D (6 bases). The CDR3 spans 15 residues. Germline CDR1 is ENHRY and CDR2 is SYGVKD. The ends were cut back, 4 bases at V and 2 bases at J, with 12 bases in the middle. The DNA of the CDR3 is TGTGCCATCAGTGCCAACAGGGAGGGCAATCAGCCCCAGCATTTT. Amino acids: CAISANREGNQPQHF.

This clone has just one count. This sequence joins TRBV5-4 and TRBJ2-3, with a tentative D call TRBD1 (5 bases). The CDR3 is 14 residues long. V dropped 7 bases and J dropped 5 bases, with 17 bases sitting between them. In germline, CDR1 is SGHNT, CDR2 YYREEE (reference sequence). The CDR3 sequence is CASLDTTRLDTQYF. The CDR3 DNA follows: TGTGCCAGCCTGGACACAACTCGCCTAGATACGCAGTATTTT. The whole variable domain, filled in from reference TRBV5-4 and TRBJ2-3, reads ETGVTQSPTHLIKTRGQQVTLRCSSQSGHNTVSWYQQALGQGPQFIFQYYREEENGRGNFPPRFSGLQFPNYSSELNVNALELDDSALYLCASLDTTRLDTQYFGPGTRLTVL.

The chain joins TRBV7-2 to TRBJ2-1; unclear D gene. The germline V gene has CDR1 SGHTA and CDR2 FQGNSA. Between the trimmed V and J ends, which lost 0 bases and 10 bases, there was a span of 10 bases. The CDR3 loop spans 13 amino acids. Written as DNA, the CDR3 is TGTGCCAGCAGCTTAGCCGTAGAAAGGGAGCAGTTCTTC. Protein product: CASSLAVEREQFF.

The chain's CDR3 is CASSLDRSSYEQYF. Here the CDR3 DNA reads TGTGCCAGCAGCTTAGACAGGAGCTCCTACGAGCAGTACTTC. The V and J genes are TRBV7-2 and TRBJ2-7; D may be TRBD1 (5 bases). This CDR3 is built from 14 residues. Per the germline V gene, CDR1 is SGHTA and CDR2 is FQGNSA. V gave up 1 base and J gave up 0 bases, with 7 bases separating them.

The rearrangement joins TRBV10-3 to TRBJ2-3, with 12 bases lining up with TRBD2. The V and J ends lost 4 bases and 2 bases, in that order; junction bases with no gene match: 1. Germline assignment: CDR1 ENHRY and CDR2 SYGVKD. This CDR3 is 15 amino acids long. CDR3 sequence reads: CAISGLAGATDTQYF. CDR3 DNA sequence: TGTGCCATCAGTGGACTAGCGGGGGCCACAGATACGCAGTATTTT.

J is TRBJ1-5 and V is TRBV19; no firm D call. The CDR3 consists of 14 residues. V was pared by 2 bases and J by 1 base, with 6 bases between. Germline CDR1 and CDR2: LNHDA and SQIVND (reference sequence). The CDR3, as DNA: TGTGCCAGTAGTATAATGGGGAGCAATCAGCCCCAGCATTTT. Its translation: CASSIMGSNQPQHF. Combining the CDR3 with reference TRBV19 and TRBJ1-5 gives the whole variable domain DGGITQSPKYLFRKEGQNVTLSCEQNLNHDAMYWYRQDPGQGLRLIYYSQIVNDFQKGDIAEGYSVSREKKESFPLTVTSAQKNPTAFYLCASSIMGSNQPQHFGDGTRLSIL.

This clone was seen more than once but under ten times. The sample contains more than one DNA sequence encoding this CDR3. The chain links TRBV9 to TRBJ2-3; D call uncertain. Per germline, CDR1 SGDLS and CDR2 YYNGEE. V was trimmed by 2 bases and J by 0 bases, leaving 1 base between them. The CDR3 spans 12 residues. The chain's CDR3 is CASSVSTDTQYF. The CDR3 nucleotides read TGTGCCAGCAGCGTGAGCACAGATACGCAGTATTTT.

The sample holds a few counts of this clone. Here the CDR3 reads CASSGEDTRTGELFF. In DNA form, the CDR3 reads TGTGCCAGCAGTGGAGAAGACACCCGAACCGGGGAGCTGTTTTTT. The J gene is TRBJ2-2, the V gene TRBV2, with D uncertain. Germline CDR1 SNHLY, CDR2 FYNNEI. This CDR3 has 15 residues. V gave up 4 bases and J gave up 5 bases, with 14 bases separating them.

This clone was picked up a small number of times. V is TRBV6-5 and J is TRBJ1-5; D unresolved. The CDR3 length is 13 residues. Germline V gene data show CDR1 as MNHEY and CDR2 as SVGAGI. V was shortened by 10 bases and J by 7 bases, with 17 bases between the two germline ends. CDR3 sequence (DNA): TGTGCCACCGCCCCGGGCCCATGGCAGCCCCAGCATTTT. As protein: CATAPGPWQPQHF.

The CDR3 is CASRNEGRTEAFF. In DNA form, the CDR3 reads TGTGCCAGCAGAAATGAGGGCCGGACTGAAGCTTTCTTT. The genes are TRBV6-5 and TRBJ1-1; D remains unclear. The V gene lost 6 bases and the J gene lost 5 bases, with 13 bases spanning the gap. Germline assignment: CDR1 MNHEY and CDR2 SVGAGI. This CDR3 contains 13 residues.

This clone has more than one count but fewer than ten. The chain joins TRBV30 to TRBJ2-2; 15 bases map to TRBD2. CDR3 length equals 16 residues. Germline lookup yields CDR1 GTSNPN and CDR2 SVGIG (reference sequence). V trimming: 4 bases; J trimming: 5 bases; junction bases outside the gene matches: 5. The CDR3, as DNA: TGTGCCTGGACCTGGACTAGCGGGGGGGCAACCGGGGAGCTGTTTTTT. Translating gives CAWTWTSGGATGELFF.

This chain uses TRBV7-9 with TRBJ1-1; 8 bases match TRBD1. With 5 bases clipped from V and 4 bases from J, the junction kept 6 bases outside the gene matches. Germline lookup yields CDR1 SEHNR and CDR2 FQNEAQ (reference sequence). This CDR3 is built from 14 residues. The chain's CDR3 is CASSDSGGFTEAFF. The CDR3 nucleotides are TGTGCCAGCAGCGATTCAGGGGGCTTCACTGAAGCTTTCTTT.

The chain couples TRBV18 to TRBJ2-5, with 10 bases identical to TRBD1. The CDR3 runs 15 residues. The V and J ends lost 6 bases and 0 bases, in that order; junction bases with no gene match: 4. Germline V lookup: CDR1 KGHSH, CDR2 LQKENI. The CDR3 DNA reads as TGTGCCAGCTCCCTTGGACAGGGGGACCAAGAGACCCAGTACTTC. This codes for CASSLGQGDQETQYF. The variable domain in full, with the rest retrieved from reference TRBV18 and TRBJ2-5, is NAGVMQNPRHLVRRRGQEARLRCSPMKGHSHVYWYRQLPEEGLKFMVYLQKENIIDESGMPKERFSAEFPKEGPSILRIQQVVRGDSAAYFCASSLGQGDQETQYFGPGTRLLVL.

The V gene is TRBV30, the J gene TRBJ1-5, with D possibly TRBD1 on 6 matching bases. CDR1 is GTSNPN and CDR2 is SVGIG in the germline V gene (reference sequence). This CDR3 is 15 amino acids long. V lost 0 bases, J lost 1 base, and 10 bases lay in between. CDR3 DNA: TGTGCCTGGAGTGTATCGGGGACAAGCAATCAGCCCCAGCATTTT. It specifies CAWSVSGTSNQPQHF. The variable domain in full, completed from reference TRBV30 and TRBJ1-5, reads SQTIHQWPATLVQPVGSPLSLECTVEGTSNPNLYWYRQAAGRGLQLLFYSVGIGQISSEVPQNLSASRPQDRQFILSSKKLLLSDSGFYLCAWSVSGTSNQPQHFGDGTRLSIL.